The 29 T cell receptor beta chains given below trace back to one sample, sequenced in a study of cytomegalovirus exposure and HLA in healthy donors. PCR employed 60 Vbeta and 13 Jbeta primers. Some clones are missing from TCRdb's copy, which holds only in-frame ones; the method was immunoSEQ multiplex PCR. The data contain about 150,000 clones, roughly 66% of them singletons. Sequencing input: PBMCs. Every receptor here comes from a woman younger than 35 in good health and CMV-seronegative.

This chain links TRBV9 with TRBJ2-3, with D possibly being TRBD1 (6 bases). CDR1 and CDR2 (germline): SGDLS, YYNGEE. V was cut by 3 bases and J by 2 bases, with 16 bases left in between. The CDR3 covers 16 residues. The CDR3 region has the DNA TGTGCCAGCAGCGACCGACCGACAGGATACACAGATACGCAGTATTTT. As protein: CASSDRPTGYTDTQYF.

V and J are TRBV28 and TRBJ2-5; 9 bases fit TRBD2. Trimming at V came to 8 bases and at J to 2 bases, leaving 12 bases not matched to a gene. Per germline, CDR1 MDHEN and CDR2 SYDVKM. There are 16 residues in the CDR3. CDR3 DNA: TGTGCCAGCCGGCGGGGCGGGGGGGCCGGGCAAGAGACCCAGTACTTC. Protein product: CASRRGGGAGQETQYF.

The chain combines TRBV5-8 with TRBJ1-1, with D hard to call. V lost 4 bases and J lost 1, with 14 bases in between. The CDR3 has 15 amino acids. CDR1 SGHTS and CDR2 YDEGEE come from the germline V gene. DNA of the CDR3: TGTGCCAGCAGCCCTCGGGTTCCTCAGAACACTGAAGCTTTCTTT. Translation gives CASSPRVPQNTEAFF.

The J gene is TRBJ1-2, the V gene TRBV5-6, with 9 bases that match TRBD1. Trimming took 3 bases from V and 6 from J; bases not matched to a gene: 9. Germline V gene lookup returns CDR1 SGHDT and CDR2 YYEEEE. This CDR3 is built from 15 residues. CDR3 nucleotide sequence: TGTGCCAGCAGCTATAAGGACAGGGGTGTAGATGGCTACACCTTC. Its translation: CASSYKDRGVDGYTF.

The V call is TRBV7-9, the J call TRBJ2-2; TRBD2 might be the D (5 bases). V was clipped by 8 bases and J by 0 bases, with 10 bases between them. The CDR3 is 14 amino acids. CDR1 and CDR2 (germline): SEHNR, FQNEAQ (reference sequence). The CDR3 nucleotides are TGTGCCAGCGGGAGCAGGACGAACACCGGGGAGCTGTTTTTT. This sequence encodes CASGSRTNTGELFF.

This sequence joins TRBV4-3 and TRBJ2-1; TRBD2 is a possible D gene (5 bases). Germline V gives CDR1 LGHNA, CDR2 YSLEER. This CDR3 contains 15 residues. Trimming stripped 2 bases from V and 7 bases from J, with 15 bases between. The DNA of the CDR3 is TGCGCCAGCAGCCAATTAGCGTTAGGGATTAATGAGCAGTTCTTC. Amino acids: CASSQLALGINEQFF.

V and J are TRBV7-2 and TRBJ2-3; no firm D call. V dropped 5 bases and J dropped 2 bases, with 2 bases sitting between them. The germline V gene encodes CDR1 SGHTA and CDR2 FQGNSA. This CDR3 is built from 11 residues. The CDR3 loop is CASSLTDTQYF. CDR3 DNA: TGTGCCAGCAGCCTCACAGATACGCAGTATTTT.

The chain's CDR3 is CASTGQGGQPQHF. The CDR3 region has the DNA TGTGCCAGCACCGGACAGGGGGGCCAGCCCCAGCATTTT. The chain has TRBV6-5 and TRBJ1-5, with 10 positions matching TRBD1. Germline loops: CDR1 MNHEY, CDR2 SVGAGI. CDR3 size: 13 residues. V lost 7 bases and J lost 7; bases outside the gene matches: 4.

The V gene is TRBV5-6, the J gene TRBJ1-5; no clear D gene. Trimming took 3 bases from V and 0 from J, leaving 13 bases between them. The germline gives CDR1 SGHDT, CDR2 YYEEEE. The CDR3 is 16 residues long. For the CDR3, the DNA is TGTGCCAGCAGCTCCCACGGAGGATATAGCAATCAGCCCCAGCATTTT. Protein: CASSSHGGYSNQPQHF.

CDR3 residues: CASSEQGGGTEAFF. CDR3 nucleotides: TGTGCCAGCAGTGAACAGGGAGGAGGCACTGAAGCTTTCTTT. The V gene is TRBV6-1, the J gene TRBJ1-1; TRBD1 is a possible D gene (5 bases). The germline gives CDR1 MNHNS, CDR2 SASEGT. The CDR3 is 14 amino acids. V was cut by 2 bases and J by 4 bases, with 11 bases left in between.

This clone has just one count. V usage is TRBV18 and J usage is TRBJ1-2, with 8 bases matching TRBD1. The CDR3 sequence is 15 residues long. Germline V gene lookup returns CDR1 KGHSH and CDR2 LQKENI. V shed 8 bases and J 6 bases; nucleotides not matched to a gene: 14. CDR3 sequence (DNA): TGTGCCAGCCGGCTGGCGGCAGGGGGCAATAATGGCTACACCTTC. This translates into CASRLAAGGNNGYTF.

This clone was recorded once. The chain uses TRBV11-3 and TRBJ2-5, with 13 bases aligning to TRBD2. This CDR3 has 16 amino acids. CDR1 and CDR2 (germline): SGHNT, YENEEA. The V and J ends lost 5 bases and 4 bases, in that order; junction bases with no gene match: 7. CDR3 nucleotides: TGTGCCAGCAGCCCTGGACTAGCGGGAGTTTCAGAGACCCAGTACTTC. Translating gives CASSPGLAGVSETQYF. The full variable domain, with the rest looked up from reference TRBV11-3 and TRBJ2-5, is EAGVVQSPRYKIIEKKQPVAFWCNPISGHNTLYWYLQNLGQGPELLIRYENEEAVDDSQLPKDRFSAERLKGVDSTLKIQPAELGDSAVYLCASSPGLAGVSETQYFGPGTRLLVL.

This clone has ten or more counts. The chain couples TRBV10-1 to TRBJ1-1, with D maybe TRBD1 (5 bases). Germline CDR1 reads WNHNN; CDR2 reads SYGVQD (reference sequence). V shed 5 bases and J shed 1 base, with 8 bases lying between them. There are 13 residues in the CDR3. CDR3 sequence (DNA): TGCGCCAGCAGTTCGGACAAGAACACTGAAGCTTTCTTT. Translation: CASSSDKNTEAFF.

The rearrangement links TRBV18 to TRBJ2-1, with D perhaps matching TRBD2 (6 bases). Between the trimmed V and J ends, which lost 1 base and 2 bases, there was a span of 12 bases. The CDR3 spans 16 residues. The germline CDR1 and CDR2 sequences are KGHSH and LQKENI. CDR3 region: CASSPQGLHPYNEQFF. CDR3 nucleotides: TGTGCCAGCTCACCACAGGGACTCCACCCCTACAATGAGCAGTTCTTC.

This clone has just one count. This chain uses TRBV2 with TRBJ1-2, with D uncertain. Trimming removed 7 bases at V and 4 bases at J, with 10 bases between. Germline values: CDR1 SNHLY, CDR2 FYNNEI. The CDR3 sequence is 12 residues long. The CDR3 reads CASTPSSYGYTF. The CDR3 bases are TGTGCCAGCACCCCCAGTTCCTATGGCTACACCTTC.

This chain uses TRBV7-2 with TRBJ2-3; 8 bases align to TRBD2. Trimming cost V 2 bases and J 5 bases; bases outside gene matches: 15. The CDR3 length is 18 residues. Germline V gene lookup returns CDR1 SGHTA and CDR2 FQGNSA. CDR3 amino acids: CASSLNLIGAGGIDTQYF. CDR3 DNA sequence: TGTGCCAGCAGCTTAAACTTAATCGGGGCGGGAGGAATAGATACGCAGTATTTT.

The chain uses TRBV28 and TRBJ1-6; 9 bases are a match to TRBD1. The CDR3 covers 15 residues. Per the germline V gene, CDR1 is MDHEN and CDR2 is SYDVKM. V lost 8 bases, J lost 10 bases, and 12 bases stayed unmatched. The CDR3 loop is CASQTPDRGGSPLHF. For the CDR3, the DNA is TGTGCCAGCCAAACCCCAGACAGGGGGGGATCACCCCTCCACTTT.

This sequence joins TRBV5-5 and TRBJ1-2; 8 bases map to TRBD1. This CDR3 is 14 amino acids long. Germline CDR1 reads SGHKS; CDR2 reads YYEKEE (reference sequence). The junction had 4 bases not matched to a gene; V was cut back by 1 base and J by 5 bases. Here the CDR3 reads CASSLSQGAYGYTF. In nucleotides, the CDR3 is TGTGCCAGCAGCTTGTCGCAGGGGGCGTATGGCTACACCTTC.

Only a few counts were recorded for this clone. V gene TRBV25-1 combines with J gene TRBJ1-2, with 7 bases that match TRBD1. CDR3 length: 14 amino acids. With V trimmed by 6 bases and J by 0 bases, 4 bases remained unmatched. The germline gives CDR1 MGHDK, CDR2 SYGVNS. CDR3 protein: CASSSGTANYGYTF. The CDR3 nucleotides read TGTGCCAGCAGCTCCGGGACAGCTAACTATGGCTACACCTTC.

The V and J genes are TRBV19 and TRBJ1-2; TRBD1 matches 7 bases. V gave up 5 bases and J gave up 4 bases; unmatched junction bases: 13. Germline loops: CDR1 LNHDA, CDR2 SQIVND (reference sequence). CDR3 length equals 16 residues. CDR3 coding DNA: TGTGCCAGTAGTTTCCCCCGGGACAGCATTCGCTATGGCTACACCTTC. It translates to CASSFPRDSIRYGYTF.

This chain links TRBV6-5 with TRBJ2-1; D is possibly TRBD1 (6 bases). Trimming pared 6 bases from V and 5 bases from J, leaving 17 bases between. Germline lookup yields CDR1 MNHEY and CDR2 SVGAGI. The CDR3 consists of 15 residues. CDR3 sequence reads: CASRPRGSGNNEQFF. Written as DNA, the CDR3 is TGTGCCAGCAGACCCAGGGGTTCGGGCAACAATGAGCAGTTCTTC.

The genes are TRBV4-3 and TRBJ2-7; TRBD2 matches at 9 bases. The CDR3 has 15 residues. In germline, CDR1 is LGHNA, CDR2 YSLEER. V lost 2 bases and J lost 0; bases outside the gene matches: 2. The CDR3 DNA reads as TGCGCCAGCAGCCAAACGGGACTAGCCTCCTACGAGCAGTACTTC. As protein: CASSQTGLASYEQYF.

The chain has TRBV28 and TRBJ2-1; 7 bases map to TRBD1. Germline V gene lookup returns CDR1 MDHEN and CDR2 SYDVKM. Germline trimming cut 6 bases from V and 6 bases from J; bases unmatched to any gene: 5. The CDR3 is 13 residues long. The CDR3 region has the DNA TGTGCCAGCAGACTCGCAGGGGGCAATGAGCAGTTCTTC. Its protein is CASRLAGGNEQFF.

This chain links TRBV11-2 with TRBJ2-7; TRBD1 matches at 11 bases. The germline V gene has CDR1 SGHAT and CDR2 FQNNGV. The CDR3 is 15 residues long. V was pared by 1 base and J by 6 bases, with 5 bases of the junction left unmatched. CDR3 sequence reads: CASSLVRTGGREQYF. For the CDR3, the DNA is TGTGCCAGCAGCTTAGTCCGGACAGGGGGCCGCGAGCAGTACTTC.

This chain connects TRBV27 to TRBJ1-1; D remains ambiguous. The CDR3 covers 13 residues. Trimming took off 2 bases at V and 2 bases at J, with 6 bases between the two ends. Germline lookup yields CDR1 MNHEY and CDR2 SMNVEV (reference sequence). CDR3 region: CASSLGPNTEAFF. DNA for the CDR3: TGTGCCAGCAGTTTAGGGCCAAACACTGAAGCTTTCTTT.

The chain combines TRBV15 with TRBJ1-4; D not certain. Germline V gene sequence: CDR1 LNHNV, CDR2 YYDKDF (reference sequence). V was cut by 5 bases and J by 10 bases, with 14 bases left in between. CDR3 length equals 13 residues. For the CDR3, the DNA is TGTGCCACCAGCCGAGGGTTTGAGGGAAAACTGTTTTTT. Protein: CATSRGFEGKLFF.

V and J are TRBV7-3 and TRBJ1-1; 8 positions match TRBD1. Germline-derived CDR1 and CDR2 are SGHTA and FQGTGA. The CDR3 runs 16 residues. Trimming took 1 base from V and 0 from J; bases not matched to a gene: 4. The CDR3 sequence: CASSLRGTGLNTEAFF. The CDR3 bases are TGTGCCAGCAGCTTAAGAGGGACAGGTTTGAACACTGAAGCTTTCTTT.

This clone was recorded once. The chain uses TRBV7-6 and TRBJ2-1; 7 bases fit TRBD1. Germline-derived CDR1 and CDR2 are SGHVS and FNYEAQ. With 2 bases clipped from V and 4 bases from J, the junction kept 8 bases outside the gene matches. CDR3 size: 16 residues. DNA for the CDR3: TGTGCCAGCAGCTTAAGAGCGGACAGGCTATACAATGAGCAGTTCTTC. This encodes CASSLRADRLYNEQFF.

The rearrangement joins TRBV9 to TRBJ1-1, with TRBD1 as a possible D gene (5 bases). The germline CDR1 and CDR2 sequences are SGDLS and YYNGEE. V was shortened by 4 bases and J by 0 bases, with 16 bases between the two germline ends. The CDR3 totals 16 residues. The chain's CDR3 is CASSLSAQGLNTEAFF. The CDR3 nucleotides read TGTGCCAGCAGCTTGAGCGCCCAGGGCCTGAACACTGAAGCTTTCTTT.